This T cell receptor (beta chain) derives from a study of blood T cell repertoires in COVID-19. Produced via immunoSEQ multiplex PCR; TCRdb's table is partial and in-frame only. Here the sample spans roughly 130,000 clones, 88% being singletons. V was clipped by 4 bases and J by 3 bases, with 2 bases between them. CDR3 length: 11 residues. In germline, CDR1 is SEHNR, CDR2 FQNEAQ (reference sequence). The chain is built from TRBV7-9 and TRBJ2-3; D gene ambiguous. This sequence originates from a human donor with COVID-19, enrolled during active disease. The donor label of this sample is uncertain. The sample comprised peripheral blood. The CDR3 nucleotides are TGTGCCAGCAGCTCGACAGATACGCAGTATTTT. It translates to CASSSTDTQYF.